The T cell receptor beta chain under discussion was sequenced for a study of T cell responses to AZD1222 COVID-19 vaccine. Sequencing was performed with immunoSEQ multiplex PCR; in TCRdb, only in-frame clones are kept and a portion is missing. The sample has about 120,000 clones, around 92% seen once. Trimming took off 1 base at V and 1 base at J, with 5 bases between the two ends. The CDR3 sequence is 12 residues long. CDR1 GTSNPN and CDR2 SVGIG come from the germline V gene (reference sequence). The study, taken as a whole, reports: Without day 14 samples, only post-peak T cell repertoires were studied. Most donors were white British, females outnumbered males, and clonal diversity was possibly underestimated.

Concerning this clone itself: The antigen remains unidentified.

The receptor was derived from an adult in good health. V gene TRBV30 combines with J gene TRBJ2-7; weak D call: TRBD1 (5 bases). This specimen consisted of peripheral blood, obtained on day 0 of AZD1222 vaccination. Written as DNA, the CDR3 is TGTGCCTGGAGTGGACAGTCCTACGAGCAGTACTTC. Amino acids: CAWSGQSYEQYF. The complete variable domain, with remaining parts taken from reference TRBV30 and TRBJ2-7, reads SQTIHQWPATLVQPVGSPLSLECTVEGTSNPNLYWYRQAAGRGLQLLFYSVGIGQISSEVPQNLSASRPQDRQFILSSKKLLLSDSGFYLCAWSGQSYEQYFGPGTRLTVT.